The 15 T cell receptor beta chains below all came from one sample that was sequenced in a study of shared clonotypes between healthy human individuals. Using immunoSEQ multiplex PCR, the repertoire was profiled, and TCRdb retains in-frame clones only, with some absent. The sample consists of fewer than 1 million clones, just over 95% of them appearing once. Cells designated naive CD8 were CD45RO-negative and were positively selected for CCR7, with terminally differentiated effector memory CD45RA+ cells excluded. Input material: naive CD8+ T cells sorted from blood. The receptors were sampled from a man aged 30 to 39 in good health.

The chain employs TRBV15 and TRBJ1-5; 7 bases are a match to TRBD1. The CDR3 runs 14 residues. The germline CDR1 and CDR2 sequences are LNHNV and YYDKDF (reference sequence). Trimming removed 0 bases from V and 7 bases from J; junction bases left unmatched: 3. CDR3 region: CATSRDRQGQPQHF. The CDR3 DNA follows: TGTGCCACCAGCAGAGATCGACAGGGCCAGCCCCAGCATTTT.

The chain links TRBV27 to TRBJ1-5, with D perhaps matching TRBD1 (5 bases). V shed 4 bases and J shed 4 bases, with 14 bases lying between them. The CDR3 loop spans 15 amino acids. Germline loops: CDR1 MNHEY, CDR2 SMNVEV (reference sequence). The CDR3 spells CASSSDTTPNQPQHF. The CDR3 coding sequence is TGTGCCAGCAGTTCGGACACCACCCCGAATCAGCCCCAGCATTTT.

The chain joins TRBV7-9 to TRBJ2-4, with 10 nucleotides matching TRBD1. The CDR3 is 14 amino acids. V shed 5 bases, J shed 7 bases, and the junction held 5 bases outside the gene matches. The germline gives CDR1 SEHNR, CDR2 FQNEAQ (reference sequence). CDR3 DNA: TGTGCCAGCAGCCCCCGGGACAGGGGCAACATTCAGTACTTC. As protein: CASSPRDRGNIQYF.

Concerning this clone: Other DNA sequences in the sample encode the same CDR3. The CDR3 region is CSVGGGYEQYF. The CDR3 coding sequence is TGCAGCGTTGGGGGAGGCTACGAGCAGTACTTC. The genes are TRBV29-1 and TRBJ2-7; the D gene is possibly TRBD2 (6 bases). The CDR3 totals 11 residues. Per germline, CDR1 SQVTM and CDR2 ANQGSEA. Trimming removed 4 bases from V and 3 bases from J, with 7 bases in between.

This chain joins TRBV28 and TRBJ2-7; a possible D gene is TRBD2 (5 bases). V dropped 7 bases and J dropped 0 bases, with 13 bases sitting between them. CDR3 length equals 14 residues. Germline values: CDR1 MDHEN, CDR2 SYDVKM. The CDR3 reads CASKKRGGSYEQYF. CDR3 nucleotide sequence: TGTGCCAGCAAGAAACGTGGAGGCTCCTACGAGCAGTACTTC. The variable domain in full, completed from reference TRBV28 and TRBJ2-7, reads DVKVTQSSRYLVKRTGEKVFLECVQDMDHENMFWYRQDPGLGLRLIYFSYDVKMKEKGDIPEGYSVSREKKERFSLILESASTNQTSMYLCASKKRGGSYEQYFGPGTRLTVT.

The genes are TRBV29-1 and TRBJ2-1, with 11 bases lining up with TRBD2. The CDR3 is 13 amino acids. Trimming cost V 8 bases and J 4 bases; bases outside gene matches: 4. The germline CDR1 and CDR2 sequences are SQVTM and ANQGSEA. The CDR3 here is CSTGLADYNEQFF. In nucleotides, the CDR3 is TGCAGCACGGGACTAGCGGATTACAATGAGCAGTTCTTC.

The chain carries TRBV27 and TRBJ2-7; a weak D match, TRBD1 (6 bases). Germline values: CDR1 MNHEY, CDR2 SMNVEV (reference sequence). Deletions cut 2 bases from V and 3 bases from J, with 11 bases between. The CDR3 length is 14 residues. The CDR3 loop is CASSLVGGYYEQYF. Written as DNA, the CDR3 is TGTGCCAGCAGTTTAGTAGGGGGTTACTACGAGCAGTACTTC.

The rearrangement joins TRBV13 to TRBJ2-5; D uncertain. The CDR3 runs 14 residues. Trimming pared 5 bases from V and 1 base from J, leaving 11 bases between. Germline loops: CDR1 PRHDT, CDR2 FYEKMQ (reference sequence). CDR3 coding DNA: TGTGCCAGCAGCACCTCGGGCCCCCAAGAGACCCAGTACTTC. Translation: CASSTSGPQETQYF.

The chain joins TRBV29-1 to TRBJ2-7; 12 bases agree with TRBD1. Germline V gives CDR1 SQVTM, CDR2 ANQGSEA. Trimming at V came to 0 bases and at J to 6 bases, leaving 6 bases not matched to a gene. The CDR3 extends over 15 amino acids. CDR3 nucleotide sequence: TGCAGCGTTGAAGATGGGGGGACAGGGGGCCTCGAGCAGTACTTC. Its protein is CSVEDGGTGGLEQYF.

This clone has only one observation. The CDR3 here is CSVLPEGGYGYTF. The CDR3 bases are TGCAGCGTCCTCCCCGAGGGGGGCTATGGCTACACCTTC. This rearrangement joins TRBV29-1 to TRBJ1-2, with D perhaps matching TRBD1 (6 bases). Trimming pared 6 bases from V and 4 bases from J, leaving 15 bases between. Germline assignment: CDR1 SQVTM and CDR2 ANQGSEA. This CDR3 has 13 residues.

V gene TRBV5-6 combines with J gene TRBJ2-2; D ambiguous. The ends were cut back, 4 bases at V and 4 bases at J, with 11 bases in the middle. Germline CDR1 SGHDT, CDR2 YYEEEE. The CDR3 sequence is 14 residues long. Written as DNA, the CDR3 is TGTGCCAGCAGCCTGGTAGGAAGCACCGGGGAGCTGTTTTTT. Translated, it gives CASSLVGSTGELFF.

This clone was detected a few times. The chain uses TRBV4-1 and TRBJ2-7; D perhaps matches TRBD2 (6 bases). V was trimmed by 1 base and J by 5 bases, leaving 24 bases between them. The CDR3 contains 18 residues. Germline loops: CDR1 MGHRA, CDR2 YSYEKL. CDR3 bases: TGCGCCAGCAGCCAAGGCTCCCCGGGTAGGGACTCGGGAAACGAGCAGTACTTC. Its translation is CASSQGSPGRDSGNEQYF.

This clone has a single count. The rearrangement joins TRBV7-3 to TRBJ2-3, with D unclear. Deletions cut 1 base from V and 6 bases from J, with 8 bases between. In germline, CDR1 is SGHTA, CDR2 FQGTGA. There are 13 residues in the CDR3. CDR3 protein: CASSLNYKDTQYF. For the CDR3, the DNA is TGTGCCAGCAGCTTAAACTACAAGGATACGCAGTATTTT.

V is TRBV29-1 and J is TRBJ2-2; D call uncertain. CDR1 is SQVTM, CDR2 ANQGSEA, per germline. The CDR3 is 14 amino acids. V lost 5 bases and J lost 0, with 10 bases in between. DNA for the CDR3: TGCAGCGTTTTCAGAGACCCGAACACCGGGGAGCTGTTTTTT. This sequence encodes CSVFRDPNTGELFF.

The genes are TRBV11-2 and TRBJ2-7, with 9 positions matching TRBD2. The CDR3 sequence is 15 residues long. Trimming at V came to 5 bases and at J to 6 bases, leaving 11 bases not matched to a gene. Germline V CDR1 and CDR2: SGHAT, FQNNGV. The CDR3 is CASSLRDTSGLEQYF. The CDR3 coding sequence is TGTGCCAGCAGCCTTCGAGATACTAGCGGGCTCGAGCAGTACTTC.